The 18 T cell receptor beta chains below were found in one sample sequenced in a study of cytomegalovirus exposure and HLA in healthy donors. In the PCR, 60 Vbeta and 13 Jbeta primers were used. Using immunoSEQ multiplex PCR, the repertoire was profiled, and TCRdb retains in-frame clones only, with some absent. The sample records about 180,000 clones, around 80% being singletons. The specimen sequenced was PBMCs. All receptors come from a girl aged 2 to 10 in good health and CMV-seropositive.

The V and J genes are TRBV28 and TRBJ2-2; the D gene is possibly TRBD2 (5 bases). CDR1 is MDHEN and CDR2 is SYDVKM in the germline V gene. The CDR3 consists of 15 residues. Trimming stripped 5 bases from V and 3 bases from J, with 13 bases between. In DNA form, the CDR3 reads TGTGCCAGCAGTAGTCAGGACTCCTACACCGGGGAGCTGTTTTTT. Translating gives CASSSQDSYTGELFF.

The chain links TRBV6-4 to TRBJ2-3, with no clear D. This CDR3 region has 13 residues. V was pared by 5 bases and J by 2 bases, with 8 bases between. Germline values: CDR1 MRHNA, CDR2 SNTAGT. The CDR3 sequence is CASSNINTDTQYF. The CDR3 DNA follows: TGTGCCAGCAGTAACATAAACACAGATACGCAGTATTTT.

The chain joins TRBV30 to TRBJ2-3; 11 bases fit TRBD2. Per the germline V gene, CDR1 is GTSNPN and CDR2 is SVGIG (reference sequence). CDR3 size: 13 residues. The V and J ends lost 2 bases and 8 bases, in that order; junction bases with no gene match: 3. The CDR3 spells CAWSIAGGGTQYF. CDR3 nucleotide sequence: TGTGCCTGGAGTATAGCGGGAGGGGGTACGCAGTATTTT.

The V gene is TRBV7-9, the J gene TRBJ2-1, with 9 positions matching TRBD2. Germline CDR1 is SEHNR and CDR2 is FQNEAQ (reference sequence). The ends lost 5 bases at V and 7 bases at J; junction bases unmatched: 6. The CDR3 runs 14 residues. DNA of the CDR3: TGTGCCAGCAGCCCAGGGACTAGCCTTAATGAGCAGTTCTTC. The encoded protein is CASSPGTSLNEQFF.

The J gene is TRBJ2-1, the V gene TRBV30; D possibly corresponds to TRBD2 (7 bases). The CDR3 contains 18 residues. The germline CDR1 and CDR2 sequences are GTSNPN and SVGIG (reference sequence). V dropped 1 base and J dropped 2 bases, with 21 bases sitting between them. The CDR3 protein is CAWSDPRGGVNPYNEQFF. In DNA form, the CDR3 reads TGTGCCTGGAGTGACCCGAGGGGGGGGGTGAATCCCTACAATGAGCAGTTCTTC.

This chain joins TRBV25-1 and TRBJ2-1; 9 bases are a match to TRBD2. This CDR3 comprises 15 residues. The V gene's germline CDR1 is MGHDK and CDR2 SYGVNS. V was clipped by 1 base and J by 2 bases; unmatched bases: 0. CDR3 loop: CASSELAGAYNEQFF. CDR3 bases: TGTGCCAGCAGTGAATTAGCGGGAGCCTACAATGAGCAGTTCTTC.

The chain recombines TRBV5-1 with TRBJ1-2; no clear D gene. This CDR3 has 15 amino acids. Trimming pared 0 bases from V and 2 bases from J, leaving 11 bases between. The germline CDR1 and CDR2 sequences are SGHRS and YFSETQ. This CDR3 reads CASSLVYRENYGYTF. As DNA, the CDR3 is TGCGCCAGCAGCTTGGTGTACAGAGAAAACTATGGCTACACCTTC.

This clone was seen just once. This sequence joins TRBV28 and TRBJ2-3; TRBD1 aligns across 7 bases. This CDR3 contains 14 residues. With V trimmed by 4 bases and J by 4 bases, 5 bases remained unmatched. Germline V CDR1 and CDR2: MDHEN, SYDVKM. CDR3 region: CASSSGQIPDTQYF. The CDR3 bases are TGTGCCAGCAGTTCGGGACAGATTCCAGATACGCAGTATTTT.

This CDR3 reads CASSQERDTEAFF. CDR3 sequence (DNA): TGTGCCAGCAGCCAAGAGCGGGACACTGAAGCTTTCTTT. The J gene is TRBJ1-1, the V gene TRBV4-2; D remains ambiguous. This CDR3 has 13 amino acids. The V and J ends lost 0 bases and 3 bases respectively, with 5 bases between them. Germline CDR1 LGHNA, CDR2 YNFKEQ.

J is TRBJ1-2 and V is TRBV6-5, with D possibly matching TRBD1 (5 bases). V was clipped by 9 bases and J by 6 bases, with 17 bases between them. The CDR3 has 13 amino acids. The germline V gene encodes CDR1 MNHEY and CDR2 SVGAGI. CDR3 in DNA: TGTGCCAGTATTCGGGGGTATGCGGATGGCTACACCTTC. It is translated as CASIRGYADGYTF.

The chain carries TRBV15 and TRBJ2-1, with D possibly matching TRBD2 (6 bases). Germline V lookup: CDR1 LNHNV, CDR2 YYDKDF (reference sequence). V was shortened by 5 bases and J by 2 bases, with 13 bases between the two germline ends. This CDR3 has 15 residues. This chain's CDR3 is CATSLWGETYNEQFF. Here the CDR3 DNA reads TGTGCCACCAGCCTGTGGGGGGAAACCTACAATGAGCAGTTCTTC.

The CDR3 sequence is CASSQEEGGSYEQYF. The CDR3 DNA reads TGTGCCAGCAGCCAAGAGGAGGGAGGCTCCTACGAGCAGTACTTC. The V call is TRBV4-2, the J call TRBJ2-7, with TRBD2 as a possible D gene (6 bases). Trimming took 0 bases from V and 0 from J, leaving 9 bases between them. Germline values: CDR1 LGHNA, CDR2 YNFKEQ. The length of the CDR3 is 15 residues.

The chain carries TRBV18 and TRBJ1-1; weak D call: TRBD1 (5 bases). This CDR3 comprises 13 residues. With 2 bases removed from V and 6 bases from J, the gap between germline ends came to 10 bases. Germline V CDR1 and CDR2: KGHSH, LQKENI. The CDR3 protein is CASSPGGSSEAFF. Written as DNA, the CDR3 is TGTGCCAGCTCACCAGGGGGGAGCTCTGAAGCTTTCTTT.

For this clone: In the same sample, other DNA sequences code for this CDR3. The V and J genes are TRBV6-5 and TRBJ1-2, with D possibly TRBD1 on 5 matching bases. Germline assignment: CDR1 MNHEY and CDR2 SVGAGI. Trimming pared 2 bases from V and 7 bases from J, leaving 8 bases between. The CDR3 is 12 residues long. The CDR3 DNA reads TGTGCCAGCAGTTACGCAGGGTCTGGCTACACCTTC. Protein product: CASSYAGSGYTF.

The chain couples TRBV12-5 to TRBJ2-3, with a possible D match to TRBD1 (5 bases). Trimming pared 1 base from V and 0 bases from J, leaving 8 bases between. CDR1 and CDR2 from the germline V gene are LGHNT and FRNRAP. The CDR3 covers 15 residues. DNA for the CDR3: TGTGCTAGTGGTTTGGGCCAGGGCAGCACAGATACGCAGTATTTT. This codes for CASGLGQGSTDTQYF.

This clone was seen once. The chain is built from TRBV6-5 and TRBJ2-1; 7 nucleotides align to TRBD2. CDR1 is MNHEY, CDR2 SVGAGI, per germline. This CDR3 has 14 amino acids. V trimming: 5 bases; J trimming: 6 bases; junction bases outside the gene matches: 7. The CDR3, as DNA: TGTGCCAGCAGTATAACCGGGAGGCCCAATGAGCAGTTCTTC. It encodes CASSITGRPNEQFF.

This clone was detected a few times. This chain joins TRBV6-5 and TRBJ2-3; no reliable D call. This CDR3 contains 13 residues. V lost 2 bases, J lost 5 bases, and 8 bases lay in between. Germline V gives CDR1 MNHEY, CDR2 SVGAGI. The CDR3 nucleotides read TGTGCCAGCAGTTACCGACTCGTAGATACGCAGTATTTT. Residues: CASSYRLVDTQYF.

The chain carries TRBV9 and TRBJ2-1; 9 nucleotides agree with TRBD1. Germline CDR1 and CDR2: SGDLS and YYNGEE. The CDR3 is made up of 14 amino acids. V lost 6 bases, J lost 12 bases, and 13 bases stayed unmatched. The CDR3 DNA is TGTGCCAGCAATAAAGCCGGGACAGGGAAGCCGCAGTTCTTC. Its translation is CASNKAGTGKPQFF.